Presented here are 29 T cell receptor beta chains from one specimen sequenced in a study of T cells in Graves' hyperthyroidism and ophthalmopathy. Amplification yielded TCR beta CDR3 regions, with RNA transcripts as the source. The HTBI primer set was used in a first-round RT-PCR of the TCR CDR3. TCRdb reprocessed the multiplex PCR reads with MiXCR, giving one entry per CDR3 protein. Of about 360,000 distinct CDR3 sequences detected, around a sixth appear once; the ten largest clones hold roughly 26%. The sequenced material came from blood. These receptors were collected from a woman younger than 35 with Graves' hyperthyroidism that later progressed to Graves' ophthalmopathy.

Notes on this clonotype: The junction and the germline gene differ at one end; a read error may be behind it. This rearrangement joins TRBV5-1 to TRBJ2-1; D unclear. This CDR3 has 13 amino acids. Germline V gene lookup returns CDR1 SGHRS and CDR2 YFSETQ. CDR3 in amino acids: CASILQSVAEQFF. The CDR3, as DNA: TGCGCCAGCATCTTGCAGTCGGTGGCTGAGCAGTTCTTC.

This clonotype was observed many times. The CDR3 bases are TGTGCCAGCAGCGGAGGGGACGGCCTACCCCCAACTAATGAAAAACTGTTTTTT. It specifies CASSGGDGLPPTNEKLFF. The chain combines TRBV5-6 with TRBJ1-4; D may be TRBD1 (5 bases). CDR1 SGHDT and CDR2 YYEEEE come from the germline V gene. Trimming cost V 4 bases and J 0 bases, with 19 bases left between them. CDR3 length: 18 amino acids.

Only a few counts were recorded for this clonotype. The chain combines TRBV19 with TRBJ2-7, with D perhaps assigned TRBD1 or TRBD2 (5 bases each). Trimming stripped 2 bases from V and 3 bases from J, with 17 bases between. CDR1 LNHDA and CDR2 SQIVND come from the germline V gene (reference sequence). The CDR3 is made up of 16 amino acids. The CDR3 sequence: CASSISGQGSRYEQYF. In DNA form, the CDR3 reads TGTGCCAGTAGTATAAGCGGCCAGGGAAGTCGCTACGAGCAGTACTTC.

This chain connects TRBV19 to TRBJ1-3; D is unresolved. Trimming pared 6 bases from V and 0 bases from J, leaving 12 bases between. The germline V gene encodes CDR1 LNHDA and CDR2 SQIVND (reference sequence). This CDR3 contains 15 residues. DNA of the CDR3: TGTGCCAGTAGCCCGGACCGCCACTCTGGAAACACCATATATTTT. It specifies CASSPDRHSGNTIYF.

The CDR3 is CASSAGQGYTGELFF. DNA of the CDR3: TGCGCCAGCAGCGCGGGACAGGGCTACACCGGGGAGCTGTTTTTT. This sequence joins TRBV5-1 and TRBJ2-2; 9 nucleotides align to TRBD1. The CDR3 is 15 residues long. Germline CDR1 SGHRS, CDR2 YFSETQ. J was trimmed by 3 bases and V by 4 bases; bases with no gene match: 4.

This clonotype was observed many times. The genes are TRBV7-2 and TRBJ2-3, with 8 bases fitting TRBD2. Looked up from germline, CDR1 is SGHTA and CDR2 is FQGNSA. V was clipped by 6 bases and J by 4 bases; unmatched bases: 6. CDR3 length: 14 residues. CDR3 sequence: CASSPSGSADTQYF. The DNA for the CDR3 is TGTGCCAGCAGTCCCAGCGGGAGTGCAGATACGCAGTATTTT.

The sample holds many counts of this clonotype. The V call is TRBV6-1, the J call TRBJ1-5; TRBD1 agrees at 9 bases. J gave up 1 base and V 5 bases, and 18 bases lay outside the gene matches. The CDR3 runs 20 residues. Germline CDR1 reads MNHNS; CDR2 reads SASEGT. The CDR3 sequence: CASSSYRGQGRIGSNQPQHF. The CDR3 DNA follows: TGTGCCAGCAGTTCCTATAGGGGACAGGGTCGAATCGGAAGCAATCAGCCCCAGCATTTT.

The table lists this clonotype with a few counts. V is TRBV29-1 and J is TRBJ2-5; D is uncertain. The V end lost 0 bases, the J end lost 5 bases, and 7 bases lay between the germline ends. This CDR3 spans 12 amino acids. Germline CDR1 is SQVTM and CDR2 is ANQGSEA. CDR3 residues: CSVEEGNETQYF. CDR3 bases: TGCAGCGTTGAAGAGGGAAATGAGACCCAGTACTTC.

This clonotype was recorded a few times. This chain connects TRBV5-8 to TRBJ1-1; TRBD1 aligns across 8 bases. The CDR3 totals 15 residues. V was clipped by 0 bases and J by 4 bases; unmatched bases: 5. Germline assignment: CDR1 SGHTS and CDR2 YDEGEE. CDR3 nucleotides: TGTGCCAGCAGCTTGGCAGGGGGCAGGACCACTGAAGCTTTCTTT. Protein product: CASSLAGGRTTEAFF.

This chain uses TRBV6-1 with TRBJ2-1, with 10 bases fitting TRBD2. Germline CDR1 is MNHNS and CDR2 is SASEGT. V gave up 6 bases and J gave up 0 bases; unmatched junction bases: 8. CDR3 length: 17 amino acids. The CDR3 sequence: CASSPTTSGVSYNEQFF. The CDR3 nucleotides read TGTGCCAGCAGCCCCACTACTAGCGGGGTCTCCTACAATGAGCAGTTCTTC.

This clonotype was counted at least ten times. The CDR3 sequence is CASMIEAPNQPQHF. The CDR3 nucleotides read TGCGCCAGCATGATTGAGGCCCCCAATCAGCCCCAGCATTTT. The J gene is TRBJ1-5, the V gene TRBV5-1, with D uncertain. V was trimmed by 6 bases and J by 3 bases, leaving 13 bases between them. The germline CDR1 and CDR2 sequences are SGHRS and YFSETQ. The CDR3 sequence is 14 residues long.

This clonotype turned up a few times. This sequence joins TRBV28 and TRBJ2-3, with D unclear. Germline lookup yields CDR1 MDHEN and CDR2 SYDVKM. V gave up 7 bases and J gave up 4 bases, with 15 bases separating them. This CDR3 contains 14 residues. CDR3 loop: CASIGLTHADTQYF. The CDR3 nucleotides are TGTGCCAGCATCGGTTTAACCCACGCAGATACGCAGTATTTT.

Only a few counts were recorded for this clonotype. The V call is TRBV27, the J call TRBJ1-1, with D perhaps TRBD1 (6 bases). CDR1 and CDR2 from the germline V gene are MNHEY and SMNVEV (reference sequence). The CDR3 runs 15 residues. V was shortened by 5 bases and J by 3 bases, with 16 bases between the two germline ends. As DNA, the CDR3 is TGTGCCAGCAGTCAAGGGGGGGGTTGGGACACTGAAGCTTTCTTT. It is translated as CASSQGGGWDTEAFF.

This clonotype has more than one count but fewer than ten. The chain joins TRBV27 to TRBJ1-6; weak D call: TRBD1 (5 bases). V shed 6 bases and J shed 6 bases, with 15 bases lying between them. This CDR3 contains 15 residues. The germline V gene has CDR1 MNHEY and CDR2 SMNVEV (reference sequence). The CDR3 here is CASSPNRWSNSPLHF. The CDR3 DNA reads TGTGCCAGCAGCCCGAACAGGTGGTCTAATTCACCCCTCCACTTT.

The rearrangement links TRBV6-1 to TRBJ2-1; 11 nucleotides align to TRBD2. J was trimmed by 7 bases and V by 7 bases; bases with no gene match: 9. Per germline, CDR1 MNHNS and CDR2 SASEGT. The CDR3 has 15 amino acids. For the CDR3, the DNA is TGTGCCAGCACCCTCCTAGCGGGAGGTTTTAATGAGCAGTTCTTC. As protein: CASTLLAGGFNEQFF.

A word on this clonotype: A much bigger clone sits one base away, suggesting this may be a read error. The CDR3 DNA is TGTGCCAACAGCTTAGACAGGGACCACGAGCAGTACTTC. Translating it yields CANSLDRDHEQYF. The chain uses TRBV7-2 and TRBJ2-7; the match to TRBD1 covers 7 bases. This CDR3 spans 13 amino acids. Germline values: CDR1 SGHTA, CDR2 FQGNSA.

This clonotype was counted many times. The chain uses TRBV28 and TRBJ2-4; D is possibly TRBD1 or TRBD2 (7 bases each). CDR1 and CDR2 (germline): MDHEN, SYDVKM. V dropped 5 bases and J dropped 3 bases, with 14 bases sitting between them. The CDR3 extends over 15 amino acids. CDR3 bases: TGTGCCAGCAGTGCAGGGGGAGGGGACAAAAACATTCAGTACTTC. Its translation: CASSAGGGDKNIQYF.

There are a few counts of this clonotype. The chain links TRBV6-2 or TRBV6-3 to TRBJ2-5, with 9 bases that match TRBD2. CDR3 size: 17 residues. CDR1 MNHEY and CDR2 SVGEGT come from the germline V gene. V lost 0 bases and J lost 5; bases outside the gene matches: 10. CDR3 loop: CASSYSVSGLARETQYF. The CDR3 DNA sequence: TGTGCCAGCAGTTACTCAGTCAGTGGACTAGCGAGGGAGACCCAGTACTTC.

In this sample, this clonotype turned up a few times. V is TRBV6-1 and J is TRBJ2-1; D gene uncertain. The germline V gene encodes CDR1 MNHNS and CDR2 SASEGT. Trimming took 8 bases from V and 6 from J, leaving 8 bases between them. The length of the CDR3 is 11 residues. The chain's CDR3 is CASCRSNEQFF. Written as DNA, the CDR3 is TGTGCCAGCTGCAGGAGCAATGAGCAGTTCTTC.

Ten or more counts support this clonotype. V and J are TRBV11-2 and TRBJ2-7; 9 nucleotides agree with TRBD2. Germline V lookup: CDR1 SGHAT, CDR2 FQNNGV. The trim removed 7 bases at V and 3 bases at J, leaving 10 bases unmatched. This CDR3 comprises 15 residues. In DNA, the CDR3 is TGTGCCAGCACCCCGGGGCGGGAGGGCTACTACGAGCAGTACTTC. Protein product: CASTPGREGYYEQYF. The entire variable domain, with the rest obtained from reference TRBV11-2 and TRBJ2-7, is as follows: EAGVAQSPRYKIIEKRQSVAFWCNPISGHATLYWYQQILGQGPKLLIQFQNNGVVDDSQLPKDRFSAERLKGVDSTLKIQPAKLEDSAVYLCASTPGREGYYEQYFGPGTRLTVT.

This clonotype was picked up a small number of times. The chain joins TRBV27 to TRBJ1-1; D perhaps matches TRBD1 (6 bases). Germline lookup yields CDR1 MNHEY and CDR2 SMNVEV (reference sequence). V was cut by 3 bases and J by 11 bases, with 10 bases left in between. CDR3 length equals 11 residues. The CDR3 DNA reads TGTGCCAGCAGTTTTGGGGGCACGGCTTTCTTT. The encoded protein is CASSFGGTAFF.

This sequence joins TRBV19 and TRBJ2-1; 8 bases align to TRBD2. The CDR3 spans 14 residues. CDR1 and CDR2 (germline): LNHDA, SQIVND (reference sequence). The V segment lost 1 base and the J segment 7 bases; nucleotides outside the gene matches: 3. Written as DNA, the CDR3 is TGTGCCAGTAGTATAGGGACTAGCATAAATGAGCAGTTCTTC. Translation: CASSIGTSINEQFF.

This clonotype was recorded many times. J is TRBJ2-2 and V is TRBV20-1; tentative D call: TRBD2 (6 bases). The V gene lost 4 bases and the J gene lost 4 bases, with 10 bases spanning the gap. Germline V gene sequence: CDR1 DFQATT, CDR2 SNEGSKA (reference sequence). There are 13 residues in the CDR3. For the CDR3, the DNA is TGCAGTGCTATCGGGACTCTCACCGGGGAGCTGTTTTTT. It yields the protein CSAIGTLTGELFF.

This clonotype was seen a handful of times. The V call is TRBV19, the J call TRBJ2-1; TRBD2 agrees at 9 bases. Germline CDR1 is LNHDA and CDR2 is SQIVND (reference sequence). CDR3 length: 17 residues. J gave up 7 bases and V 1 base, and 11 bases lay outside the gene matches. CDR3 in amino acids: CASSIAPLTSGFNEQFF. The CDR3 region has the DNA TGTGCCAGTAGTATAGCCCCCCTCACTAGCGGGTTTAATGAGCAGTTCTTC.

The rearrangement links TRBV9 to TRBJ2-1; 11 positions agree with TRBD2. The CDR3 extends over 13 amino acids. Germline V gives CDR1 SGDLS, CDR2 YYNGEE. V trimming: 3 bases; J trimming: 13 bases; junction bases outside the gene matches: 6. This CDR3 reads CASSAGTSGYQFF. The CDR3 DNA reads as TGTGCCAGCAGCGCCGGGACTAGCGGATATCAGTTCTTC.

This clonotype appeared a few times. The CDR3 nucleotides are TGTGCCAGCAGTTACCCACGGGTTTCTCGGTATAGCAATCAGCCCCAGCATTTT. This encodes CASSYPRVSRYSNQPQHF. V gene TRBV6-5 combines with J gene TRBJ1-5; D is unclear. V lost 2 bases and J lost 0, with 17 bases in between. The CDR3 totals 18 residues. CDR1 is MNHEY, CDR2 SVGAGI, per germline.

This clonotype was seen ten or more times. The chain joins TRBV28 to TRBJ2-7, with 8 bases matching TRBD2. The CDR3 is 14 amino acids. In germline, CDR1 is MDHEN, CDR2 SYDVKM. V lost 6 bases and J lost 3; bases outside the gene matches: 7. CDR3 sequence: CASSLSGRVYEQYF. For the CDR3, the DNA is TGTGCCAGCAGCCTAAGCGGGAGAGTCTACGAGCAGTACTTC.

As to this clonotype: With a much larger clone just one base away, this may be a read error. This rearrangement joins TRBV7-8 to TRBJ1-4; D uncertain. From germline, CDR1 is SGHVS and CDR2 FQNEAQ. This CDR3 is 14 amino acids long. The CDR3 bases are TGTGCCAACAGCTTAGAGAGGGTTAATGAAAAACTGTTTTTT. Its translation is CANSLERVNEKLFF.

This clonotype was seen at least ten times. The J gene is TRBJ2-1, the V gene TRBV7-9; D may be TRBD1 (6 bases). The germline V and J ends were trimmed by 5 bases and 6 bases, with 11 bases remaining between them. This CDR3 comprises 13 residues. Germline V gene data show CDR1 as SEHNR and CDR2 as FQNEAQ (reference sequence). The CDR3 coding sequence is TGTGCCAGCAGCCTGGACAGCGCCAATGAGCAGTTCTTC. It translates to CASSLDSANEQFF.